Reported below is one T cell receptor beta chain. Its antigen is currently unknown. There are 15 residues in the CDR3. CDR1 is KGHSH and CDR2 is LQKENI in the germline V gene. Trimming took off 2 bases at V and 1 base at J, with 11 bases between the two ends. This sample is drawn from a study of shared clonotypes between healthy human individuals. Method: immunoSEQ multiplex PCR; TCRdb's copy keeps in-frame clones and lacks some. The table lists approximately 2.3 million clones, roughly 93% of them singletons, with 0.39% in the top ten. The study, taken as a whole, reports: Naive subsets generally had larger estimated richness than memory subsets.

The chain recombines TRBV18 with TRBJ1-1; D uncertain. This clonotype was obtained from a man in his late teens or twenties in good health. Some clones in this sample may be carry-over from other donors' samples. Sample: naive CD4+ T cells from PBMCs. Subset: CD45RA+ positively selected. The CDR3 bases are TGTGCCAGCTCACCAAGCCCAGACCCGAACACTGAAGCTTTCTTT. This codes for CASSPSPDPNTEAFF. Variable domain in full (rest from reference TRBV18 and TRBJ1-1): NAGVMQNPRHLVRRRGQEARLRCSPMKGHSHVYWYRQLPEEGLKFMVYLQKENIIDESGMPKERFSAEFPKEGPSILRIQQVVRGDSAAYFCASSPSPDPNTEAFFGQGTRLTVV.